These T cell receptor beta chains were read from a single sample in a study of blood T cell repertoires in COVID-19. Libraries were prepared by immunoSEQ multiplex PCR; TCRdb keeps only in-frame clonotypes and omits some of them. The sample contains hundreds of thousands of clones, approximately 88% of which appear only once. The sequenced sample was peripheral blood. These receptors were taken from a woman aged 25 to 39 with COVID-19, enrolled during active disease. The conserved cysteine and the conserved F or W are not part of the CDR3 here. The order of the fields is CDR3 length, J gene, V gene, CDR3 protein.

11	TRBJ1-1	TRBV4-1	ASSQVGLTEAF
15	TRBJ2-1	TRBV5-5	ASSYPTSGRAYNEQF
19	TRBJ2-1	TRBV9	ASSSTWNRDRGPVSYNEQF
11	TRBJ2-2	TRBV10-3	AARDQLVGELF
15	TRBJ1-6	TRBV27	ASSFRWDSLVYSPLH
17	TRBJ1-1	TRBV6-2/TRBV6-3	ASSYGGTPGDWRNTEAF
12	TRBJ2-3	TRBV25-1	ASTKPGSADTQY
11	TRBJ1-6	TRBV7-2	ASHRTFTSPLH
13	TRBJ1-5	TRBV7-2	ASSFSGYSNQPQH
12	TRBJ1-2	TRBV11-2	ASSSPGQDAGYT
13	TRBJ1-1	TRBV5-5	ASSPRQGRNTEAF
12	TRBJ2-1	TRBV11-2	ASRDRETYNEQF
9	TRBJ2-5	TRBV2	ASRVGETQY
16	TRBJ2-3	TRBV7-2	ASSSLRDWSVRTDTQY
13	TRBJ2-1	TRBV5-5	ASSLSGANYNEQF
12	TRBJ2-1	TRBV27	ASSLSRRVNEQF
13	TRBJ2-4	TRBV5-1	ASSLVGGPKNIQY
12	TRBJ2-2	TRBV7-9	ASSITNDGGELF